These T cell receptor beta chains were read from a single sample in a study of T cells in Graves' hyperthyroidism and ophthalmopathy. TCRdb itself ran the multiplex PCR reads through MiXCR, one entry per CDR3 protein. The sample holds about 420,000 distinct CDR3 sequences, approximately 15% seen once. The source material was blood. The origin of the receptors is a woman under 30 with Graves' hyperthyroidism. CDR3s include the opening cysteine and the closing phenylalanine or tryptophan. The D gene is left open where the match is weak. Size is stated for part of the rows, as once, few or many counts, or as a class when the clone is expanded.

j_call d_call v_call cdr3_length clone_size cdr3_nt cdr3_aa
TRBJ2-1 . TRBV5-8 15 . TGTGCCAGCAGCTTGGGGCAGGATACCTACAATGAGCAGTTCTTC CASSLGQDTYNEQFF
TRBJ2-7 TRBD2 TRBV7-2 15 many TGTGCCAGCAGCTGGTCTAGCGGGAGCGGCTACGAGCAGTACTTC CASSWSSGSGYEQYF
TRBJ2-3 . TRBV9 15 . TGTGCCAGCAGCCCAAGAGAAGGCTTTTGGGATACGCAGTATTTT CASSPREGFWDTQYF
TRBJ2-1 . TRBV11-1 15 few TGTGCCAGCAGCTTACACCGACTGCCTGGCGATGAGCAGTTCTTC CASSLHRLPGDEQFF
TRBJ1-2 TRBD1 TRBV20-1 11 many TGCAGTGCTACAGGGGGATATGGCTACACCTTC CSATGGYGYTF
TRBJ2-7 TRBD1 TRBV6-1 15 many TGTGCCAGCAGTGATGCCGGGACAGACGCCTACGAGCAGTACTTC CASSDAGTDAYEQYF
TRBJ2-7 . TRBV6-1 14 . TGTGCCAGCAGGAAGGACAGCGACTTCTACGAGCAGTACTTC CASRKDSDFYEQYF
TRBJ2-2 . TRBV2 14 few TGTGCCAGCAGGAAAGACAGGAGCACCGGGGAGCTGTTTTTT CASRKDRSTGELFF
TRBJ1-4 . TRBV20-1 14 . TGCAGTGCCCTGACACAACCGGACGGTGAAAAACTGTTTTTT CSALTQPDGEKLFF
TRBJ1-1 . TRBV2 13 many TGTGCCAGCAGTGGGACGGTGAACACTGAAGCTTTCTTT CASSGTVNTEAFF
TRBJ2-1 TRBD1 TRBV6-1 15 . TGTGCCAGCAGTCCCGGACAGGGTTGGGGGTATGAGCAGTTCTTC CASSPGQGWGYEQFF
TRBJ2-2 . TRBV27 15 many TGTGCCAGCAGTGCCTGGCGGCAGAACACCGGGGAGCTGTTTTTT CASSAWRQNTGELFF
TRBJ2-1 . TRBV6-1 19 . TGTGCCAGCAGTGAACTGGGGCTAGCCAGGCCGAGGGGCGACAATGAGCAGTTCTTC CASSELGLARPRGDNEQFF
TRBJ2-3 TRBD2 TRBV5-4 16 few TGTGCCAGCAGCTTCATGGGACTAGGTCGGACAGATACGCAGTATTTT CASSFMGLGRTDTQYF
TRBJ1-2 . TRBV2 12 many TGTGCCAGCAGTGCACAGGGTTATGGCTACACCTTC CASSAQGYGYTF
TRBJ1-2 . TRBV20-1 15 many TGCAGTGCTAGAGTCCCGGACAGCCTAACCTATGGCTACACCTTC CSARVPDSLTYGYTF
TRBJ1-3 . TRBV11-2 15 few TGTGCCAGCAGCTTAGATGGAGGGGCTGGAAACACCATATATTTT CASSLDGGAGNTIYF
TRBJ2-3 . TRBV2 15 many TGTGCCAGCAGTGATCCAAATCGTAGCACAGATACGCAGTATTTT CASSDPNRSTDTQYF
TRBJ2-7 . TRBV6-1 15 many TGTGCCAGCAGTGAATATGCTCACAGCTCCTACGAGCAGTACTTC CASSEYAHSSYEQYF
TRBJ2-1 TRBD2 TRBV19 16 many TGTGCCAGTAGTATAGGCCTGACTAGCGGGAACGCTGAGCAGTTCTTC CASSIGLTSGNAEQFF
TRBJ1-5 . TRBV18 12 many TGTGCCAGCTCACTGTTGGATCAGCCCCAGCATTTT CASSLLDQPQHF
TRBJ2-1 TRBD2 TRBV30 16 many TGTGCCTGGAGTCCCCCGCGCGGGGGGGCGATCAATGAGCAGTTCTTC CAWSPPRGGAINEQFF
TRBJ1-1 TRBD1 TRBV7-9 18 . TGTGCCAGCAGCGAGTCGGACAGGCAACCATTAGCGAACACTGAAGCTTTCTTT CASSESDRQPLANTEAFF
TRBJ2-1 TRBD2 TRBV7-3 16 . TGTGCCAGCAGCTTAAGGACTAGCGGGGGATACAATGAGCAGTTCTTC CASSLRTSGGYNEQFF